This passage covers 26 T cell receptor beta chains from one sample sequenced in a study of shared clonotypes between healthy human individuals. The assay was immunoSEQ multiplex PCR, and TCRdb's table has in-frame clones only and misses some. In the table there are approximately 2,000,000 clones, around 92% of which are singletons. Sequenced input: naive CD4+ T cells from PBMCs. Subset given: CD45RA+ positively selected. These TCRs come from a man between 18 and 29 years old in good health. Some clones in this sample may be carry-over from other donors' samples.

This rearrangement joins TRBV11-2 to TRBJ2-1; 8 bases map to TRBD2. Trimming removed 6 bases from V and 8 bases from J; junction bases left unmatched: 15. This CDR3 comprises 16 residues. In germline, CDR1 is SGHAT, CDR2 FQNNGV. This CDR3 reads CASSPLRGSGKYEQFF. The CDR3 bases are TGTGCCAGCAGTCCTCTTCGGGGTAGCGGGAAATATGAGCAGTTCTTC.

Remarks on this clone: The same CDR3 can be traced to other DNA sequences in this sample. CDR3 DNA: TGTGCCAGCAGCGTAGGACAGGGGGCGCAGGAGACCCAGTACTTC. This gives the protein CASSVGQGAQETQYF. This chain links TRBV9 with TRBJ2-5; 10 positions match TRBD1. Trimming took 0 bases from V and 5 from J; bases not matched to a gene: 4. The CDR3 sequence is 15 residues long. The germline gives CDR1 SGDLS, CDR2 YYNGEE.

The CDR3 reads CASSALGDRVPNEQFF. The CDR3 DNA reads as TGTGCCAGCAGCGCCCTAGGGGACCGGGTACCGAATGAGCAGTTCTTC. The V gene is TRBV9, the J gene TRBJ2-1, with D perhaps being TRBD1 or TRBD2 (5 bases each). From germline, CDR1 is SGDLS and CDR2 YYNGEE. The CDR3 consists of 16 residues. V was trimmed by 3 bases and J by 7 bases, leaving 20 bases between them. Variable domain in full (rest from reference TRBV9 and TRBJ2-1): DSGVTQTPKHLITATGQRVTLRCSPRSGDLSVYWYQQSLDQGLQFLIQYYNGEERAKGNILERFSAQQFPDLHSELNLSSLELGDSALYFCASSALGDRVPNEQFFGPGTRLTVL.

This clone appeared a single time. The DNA of the CDR3 is TGTGCCAGCAGCGCGGGACAGGGGGCCCTACAGACCCAGTACTTC. Residues: CASSAGQGALQTQYF. The rearrangement links TRBV11-3 to TRBJ2-5, with 12 bases matching TRBD1. Unmatched junction bases numbered 7, after V lost 5 bases and J lost 6 bases. This CDR3 has 15 residues. Germline CDR1 and CDR2: SGHNT and YENEEA. Using reference TRBV11-3 and TRBJ2-5 for the parts outside the CDR3, the full variable domain is EAGVVQSPRYKIIEKKQPVAFWCNPISGHNTLYWYLQNLGQGPELLIRYENEEAVDDSQLPKDRFSAERLKGVDSTLKIQPAELGDSAVYLCASSAGQGALQTQYFGPGTRLLVL.

V usage is TRBV10-3 and J usage is TRBJ2-3; 7 bases line up with TRBD2. The CDR3 sequence is 17 residues long. Germline values: CDR1 ENHRY, CDR2 SYGVKD. The V gene end was trimmed by 6 bases and the J gene end by 0 bases; junction bases not matched to a gene: 12. CDR3 nucleotide sequence: TGTGCCATCAGCTCATCGAAGCGGGAAACGAGCACAGATACGCAGTATTTT. This sequence encodes CAISSSKRETSTDTQYF.

The rearrangement uses TRBV20-1 and TRBJ2-7; D remains ambiguous. V was pared by 3 bases and J by 6 bases, with 9 bases between. The CDR3 spans 11 residues. Germline loops: CDR1 DFQATT, CDR2 SNEGSKA (reference sequence). Here the CDR3 reads CSASMGSEQYF. CDR3 nucleotide sequence: TGCAGTGCTAGTATGGGTTCCGAGCAGTACTTC.

The chain uses TRBV29-1 and TRBJ1-2; perhaps TRBD1 as D (5 bases). V dropped 6 bases and J dropped 7 bases, with 21 bases sitting between them. The CDR3 is made up of 14 amino acids. The V gene's germline CDR1 is SQVTM and CDR2 ANQGSEA. CDR3 coding DNA: TGCAGCGTCGCTGGGGCCCTGGGCGTTATTGGCTACACCTTC. Protein: CSVAGALGVIGYTF.

The chain uses TRBV18 and TRBJ2-5, with D tentatively TRBD1 (6 bases). Germline V CDR1 and CDR2: KGHSH, LQKENI. The CDR3 loop spans 13 amino acids. The germline V and J ends were trimmed by 5 bases and 5 bases, with 12 bases remaining between them. CDR3 bases: TGTGCCAGCTCATCAGGACAGCGGGAGACCCAGTACTTC. It translates to CASSSGQRETQYF.

Notes on this clone: Other DNA variants within this sample encode the same CDR3. V is TRBV7-3 and J is TRBJ1-5; tentatively, D is TRBD1 (5 bases). The V gene lost 2 bases and the J gene lost 6 bases, with 8 bases spanning the gap. The CDR3 covers 13 residues. Germline V gene lookup returns CDR1 SGHTA and CDR2 FQGTGA. CDR3 amino acids: CASSLERGQPQHF. The CDR3 DNA reads TGTGCCAGCAGCTTAGAAAGGGGTCAGCCCCAGCATTTT.

The V call is TRBV9, the J call TRBJ1-1; maybe TRBD1 (5 bases). The CDR3 contains 15 residues. Germline assignment: CDR1 SGDLS and CDR2 YYNGEE. Trimming left V 5 bases short and J 1 base short, with 15 bases between. The CDR3 loop is CASSPRGGQNTEAFF. The CDR3 DNA is TGTGCCAGCAGTCCTCGGGGCGGACAGAACACTGAAGCTTTCTTT. Using reference TRBV9 and TRBJ1-1 for the parts outside the CDR3, the full variable domain is DSGVTQTPKHLITATGQRVTLRCSPRSGDLSVYWYQQSLDQGLQFLIQYYNGEERAKGNILERFSAQQFPDLHSELNLSSLELGDSALYFCASSPRGGQNTEAFFGQGTRLTVV.

This chain connects TRBV5-1 to TRBJ2-7; 10 positions match TRBD2. Germline assignment: CDR1 SGHRS and CDR2 YFSETQ. This CDR3 is built from 15 residues. With V trimmed by 4 bases and J by 2 bases, 6 bases remained unmatched. For the CDR3, the DNA is TGCGCCAGCAGCACCGGGACTAGCGTAACCTACGAGCAGTACTTC. Residues: CASSTGTSVTYEQYF.

A word on this clone: A read error may be the cause here, since a much bigger clone is one base away. The same CDR3 is also encoded by other DNA sequences in this sample. The chain is built from TRBV5-1 and TRBJ2-1; TRBD2 matches 8 bases. This CDR3 has 15 residues. Germline V gene data show CDR1 as SGHRS and CDR2 as YFSETQ. Trimming took 0 bases from V and 3 from J; bases not matched to a gene: 2. The CDR3 region is CASSLALADYNEQFF. CDR3 bases: TGCGCCAGCAGCTTGGCACTAGCGGACTACAATGAGCAGTTCTTC.

Turning to this clone: This CDR3 is also generated by other DNA sequences in the sample. The chain couples TRBV5-4 to TRBJ1-4; tentatively, D is TRBD1 (5 bases). Looked up from germline, CDR1 is SGHNT and CDR2 is YYREEE (reference sequence). CDR3 size: 14 residues. V lost 4 bases, J lost 1 base, and 8 bases lay in between. CDR3 coding DNA: TGTGCCAGCAGCCCCGGGGGAACTAATGAAAAACTGTTTTTT. The encoded protein is CASSPGGTNEKLFF.

This chain uses TRBV6-1 with TRBJ2-3; maybe TRBD1 (5 bases). From germline, CDR1 is MNHNS and CDR2 SASEGT. Trimming removed 8 bases at V and 4 bases at J, with 16 bases between. The CDR3 covers 14 residues. The CDR3 sequence: CASGAGSVPDTQYF. CDR3 DNA: TGTGCCAGCGGGGCAGGGTCGGTGCCAGATACGCAGTATTTT.

With regard to this clone: This sample includes further DNA sequences coding for the same CDR3. This CDR3 is CASSVATGLAGETQYF. Here the CDR3 DNA reads TGTGCCAGCAGCGTAGCTACCGGCCTGGCAGGGGAGACCCAGTACTTC. The gene calls are TRBV9 and TRBJ2-5, with TRBD1 as a possible D gene (5 bases). Trimming stripped 0 bases from V and 5 bases from J, with 17 bases between. Germline V gene data show CDR1 as SGDLS and CDR2 as YYNGEE. The CDR3 sequence is 16 residues long.

The chain combines TRBV6-1 with TRBJ2-1, with D unresolved. V was pared by 3 bases and J by 4 bases, with 10 bases between. The CDR3 is 14 amino acids. The germline gives CDR1 MNHNS, CDR2 SASEGT. The CDR3 nucleotides are TGTGCCAGCAGTGACATCACAGTTTACAATGAGCAGTTCTTC. Translating gives CASSDITVYNEQFF.

The chain combines TRBV9 with TRBJ1-4; D remains ambiguous. With 0 bases removed from V and 5 bases from J, the gap between germline ends came to 8 bases. The CDR3 has 14 amino acids. Germline loops: CDR1 SGDLS, CDR2 YYNGEE. The CDR3 coding sequence is TGTGCCAGCAGCGTAGATGGCCCAAATGAAAAACTGTTTTTT. Its protein is CASSVDGPNEKLFF.

The genes are TRBV7-3 and TRBJ2-7; 8 nucleotides agree with TRBD2. The CDR3 is made up of 15 amino acids. Trimming cost V 6 bases and J 2 bases; bases outside gene matches: 9. CDR1 and CDR2 (germline): SGHTA, FQGTGA. CDR3 sequence: CASRLGAGGPYEQYF. The CDR3 DNA sequence: TGTGCCAGCAGATTGGGGGCGGGAGGTCCCTACGAGCAGTACTTC.

The chain is built from TRBV19 and TRBJ1-2; D is unclear. From germline, CDR1 is LNHDA and CDR2 SQIVND (reference sequence). CDR3 length: 11 residues. Trimming stripped 9 bases from V and 4 bases from J, with 9 bases between. CDR3 protein: CASNSLYGYTF. The CDR3 coding sequence is TGTGCCAGCAATTCACTCTATGGCTACACCTTC.

The chain carries TRBV11-3 and TRBJ1-1; D is undetermined. The V gene lost 5 bases and the J gene lost 6 bases, with 19 bases spanning the gap. Germline CDR1 is SGHNT and CDR2 is YENEEA. This CDR3 is 15 amino acids long. CDR3 residues: CASSPTAAPVAEAFF. As DNA, the CDR3 is TGTGCCAGCAGCCCGACGGCCGCCCCCGTGGCTGAAGCTTTCTTT.

The chain has TRBV27 and TRBJ1-1; 9 bases map to TRBD1. Trimming removed 3 bases from V and 6 bases from J; junction bases left unmatched: 2. CDR3 length: 13 amino acids. Germline lookup yields CDR1 MNHEY and CDR2 SMNVEV (reference sequence). CDR3 protein: CASSFDRGAEAFF. CDR3 sequence (DNA): TGTGCCAGCAGTTTCGACAGGGGGGCTGAAGCTTTCTTT.

The chain has TRBV4-2 and TRBJ2-7, with 11 bases identical to TRBD2. The ends lost 3 bases at V and 7 bases at J; junction bases unmatched: 11. Germline V gene lookup returns CDR1 LGHNA and CDR2 YNFKEQ. The CDR3 totals 16 residues. DNA of the CDR3: TGTGCCAGCAGCCAGGGGCTAGCGGGAGGTCGGATGGAGCAGTACTTC. Translating it yields CASSQGLAGGRMEQYF.

The V call is TRBV28, the J call TRBJ1-5, with 9 bases identical to TRBD1. The ends lost 5 bases at V and 0 bases at J; junction bases unmatched: 8. Germline CDR1 reads MDHEN; CDR2 reads SYDVKM. The CDR3 has 17 residues. In nucleotides, the CDR3 is TGTGCCAGCAGTGGGGACAGGGCAGCGTATAGCAATCAGCCCCAGCATTTT. Its translation is CASSGDRAAYSNQPQHF.

As to this clone: The sample has other DNA sequences that encode this CDR3 too. The J gene is TRBJ2-3, the V gene TRBV7-3; tentative D call: TRBD2 (6 bases). CDR3 length: 12 amino acids. Germline V gives CDR1 SGHTA, CDR2 FQGTGA. Trimming removed 4 bases from V and 6 bases from J, with 8 bases in between. This chain's CDR3 is CASSSRGDTQYF. The CDR3 DNA reads as TGTGCCAGCAGCTCCCGGGGGGATACGCAGTATTTT.

This clone was observed a few times. The chain is built from TRBV6-6 and TRBJ1-1; D is unclear. CDR1 and CDR2 (germline): MNHNY, SVGAGI (reference sequence). The CDR3 contains 14 residues. Trimming cost V 8 bases and J 0 bases, with 13 bases left between them. The CDR3 loop reads CASSEGRVNTEAFF. The CDR3 DNA reads TGTGCCAGCTCCGAGGGAAGGGTGAACACTGAAGCTTTCTTT.

This chain uses TRBV25-1 with TRBJ1-1, with 8 bases identical to TRBD1. After removal of 4 bases from V and 2 bases from J, the junction contained 9 bases not matched to a gene. This CDR3 spans 16 amino acids. The germline V gene has CDR1 MGHDK and CDR2 SYGVNS. The CDR3: CASSAHRGMGNTEAFF. The CDR3 coding sequence is TGTGCCAGCAGTGCACACAGGGGGATGGGAAACACTGAAGCTTTCTTT.